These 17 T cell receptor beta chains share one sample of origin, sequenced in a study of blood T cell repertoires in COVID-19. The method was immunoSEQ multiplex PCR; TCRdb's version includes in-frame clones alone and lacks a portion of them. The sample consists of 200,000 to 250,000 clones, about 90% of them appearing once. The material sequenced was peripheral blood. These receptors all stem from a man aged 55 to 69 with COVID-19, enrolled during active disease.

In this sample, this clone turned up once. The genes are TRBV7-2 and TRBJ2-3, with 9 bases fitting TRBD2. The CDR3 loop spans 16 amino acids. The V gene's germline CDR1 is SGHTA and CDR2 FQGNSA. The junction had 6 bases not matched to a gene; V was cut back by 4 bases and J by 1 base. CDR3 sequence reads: CASSSTAGGGTDTQYF. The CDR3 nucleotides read TGTGCCAGCAGCTCCACAGCGGGGGGCGGCACAGATACGCAGTATTTT.

CDR3: CASSLGLAGNNEQFF. The DNA for the CDR3 is TGTGCCAGCAGTTTAGGACTAGCGGGCAACAATGAGCAGTTCTTC. V gene TRBV28 combines with J gene TRBJ2-1, with 11 positions matching TRBD2. Germline V gene lookup returns CDR1 MDHEN and CDR2 SYDVKM. This CDR3 has 15 amino acids. Trimming removed 2 bases from V and 5 bases from J; junction bases left unmatched: 2. The full variable domain, its missing parts supplied by reference TRBV28 and TRBJ2-1, is DVKVTQSSRYLVKRTGEKVFLECVQDMDHENMFWYRQDPGLGLRLIYFSYDVKMKEKGDIPEGYSVSREKKERFSLILESASTNQTSMYLCASSLGLAGNNEQFFGPGTRLTVL.

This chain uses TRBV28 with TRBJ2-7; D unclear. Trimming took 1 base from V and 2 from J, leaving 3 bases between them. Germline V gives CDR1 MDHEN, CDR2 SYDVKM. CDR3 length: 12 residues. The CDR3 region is CASSLSTYEQYF. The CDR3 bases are TGTGCCAGCAGTTTATCCACCTACGAGCAGTACTTC.

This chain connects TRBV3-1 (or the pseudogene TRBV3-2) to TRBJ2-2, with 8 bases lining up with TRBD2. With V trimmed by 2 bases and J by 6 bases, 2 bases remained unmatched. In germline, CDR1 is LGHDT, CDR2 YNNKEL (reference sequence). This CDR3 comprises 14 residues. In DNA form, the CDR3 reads TGTGCCAGCAGCCAACGGGGGGGGTCCGGGGAGCTGTTTTTT. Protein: CASSQRGGSGELFF.

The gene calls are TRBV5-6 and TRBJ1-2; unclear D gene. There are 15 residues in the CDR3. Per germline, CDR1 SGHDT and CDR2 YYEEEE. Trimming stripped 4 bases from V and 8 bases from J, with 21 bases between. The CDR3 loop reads CASSTGGSHGSGYTF. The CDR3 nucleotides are TGTGCCAGCAGCACGGGTGGCAGTCATGGGTCCGGCTACACCTTC.

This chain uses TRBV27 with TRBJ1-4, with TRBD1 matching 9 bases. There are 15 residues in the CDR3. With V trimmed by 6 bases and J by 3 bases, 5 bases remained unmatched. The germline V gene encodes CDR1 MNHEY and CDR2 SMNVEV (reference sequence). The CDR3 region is CASRTGGSSNEKLFF. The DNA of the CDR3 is TGTGCCAGCAGAACAGGGGGCAGTTCTAATGAAAAACTGTTTTTT.

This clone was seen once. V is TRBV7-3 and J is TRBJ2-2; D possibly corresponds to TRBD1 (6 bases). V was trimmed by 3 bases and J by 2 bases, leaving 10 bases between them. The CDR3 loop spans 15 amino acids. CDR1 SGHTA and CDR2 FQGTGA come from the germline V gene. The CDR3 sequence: CASSFDRTNTGELFF. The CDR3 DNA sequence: TGTGCCAGCAGCTTCGACAGGACTAACACCGGGGAGCTGTTTTTT.

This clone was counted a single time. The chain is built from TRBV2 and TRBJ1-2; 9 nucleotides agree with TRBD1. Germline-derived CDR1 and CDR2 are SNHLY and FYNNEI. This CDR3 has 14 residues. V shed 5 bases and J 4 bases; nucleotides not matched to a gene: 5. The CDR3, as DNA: TGTGCCAGCAGTCTCTCGGGACAGGGCTATGGCTACACCTTC. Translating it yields CASSLSGQGYGYTF.

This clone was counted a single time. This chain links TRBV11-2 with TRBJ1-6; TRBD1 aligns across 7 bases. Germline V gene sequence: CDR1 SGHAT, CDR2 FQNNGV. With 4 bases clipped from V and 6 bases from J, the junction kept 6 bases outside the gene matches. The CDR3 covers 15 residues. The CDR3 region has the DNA TGTGCCAGCAGCTCGAGACAGGGAGGTAATTCACCCCTCCACTTT. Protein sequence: CASSSRQGGNSPLHF.

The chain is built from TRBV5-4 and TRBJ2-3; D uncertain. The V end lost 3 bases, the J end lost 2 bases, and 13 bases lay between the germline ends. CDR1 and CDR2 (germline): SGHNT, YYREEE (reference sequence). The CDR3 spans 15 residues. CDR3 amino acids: CASSSPPPYTDTQYF. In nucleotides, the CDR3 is TGTGCCAGCAGCTCTCCCCCCCCCTACACAGATACGCAGTATTTT.

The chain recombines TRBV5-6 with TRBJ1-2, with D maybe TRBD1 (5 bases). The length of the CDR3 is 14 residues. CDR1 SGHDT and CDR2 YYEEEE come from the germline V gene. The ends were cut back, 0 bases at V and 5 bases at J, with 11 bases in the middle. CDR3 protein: CASSLERGRYGYTF. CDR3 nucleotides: TGTGCCAGCAGCTTGGAACGGGGGAGGTATGGCTACACCTTC.

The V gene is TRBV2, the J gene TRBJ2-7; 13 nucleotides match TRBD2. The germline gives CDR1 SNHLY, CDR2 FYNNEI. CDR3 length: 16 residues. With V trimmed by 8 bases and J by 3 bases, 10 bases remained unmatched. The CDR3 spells CASSRGTSGTIYEQYF. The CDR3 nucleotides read TGTGCCAGCTCACGAGGGACTAGCGGGACCATCTACGAGCAGTACTTC.

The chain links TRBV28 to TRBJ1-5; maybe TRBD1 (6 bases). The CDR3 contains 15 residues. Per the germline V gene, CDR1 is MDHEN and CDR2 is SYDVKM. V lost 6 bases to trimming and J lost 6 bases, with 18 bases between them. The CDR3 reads CASRLGGQSSQPQHF. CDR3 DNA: TGTGCCAGCAGGCTCGGGGGGCAGTCGAGTCAGCCCCAGCATTTT.

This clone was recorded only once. This CDR3 reads CATSRDNSIGGSYNEQFF. CDR3 nucleotides: TGTGCCACCAGCAGAGATAATTCTATCGGGGGTTCCTACAATGAGCAGTTCTTC. The chain links TRBV15 to TRBJ2-1; D is perhaps TRBD2 (6 bases). Germline V gives CDR1 LNHNV, CDR2 YYDKDF (reference sequence). This CDR3 spans 18 amino acids. Trimming removed 0 bases at V and 1 base at J, with 16 bases between.

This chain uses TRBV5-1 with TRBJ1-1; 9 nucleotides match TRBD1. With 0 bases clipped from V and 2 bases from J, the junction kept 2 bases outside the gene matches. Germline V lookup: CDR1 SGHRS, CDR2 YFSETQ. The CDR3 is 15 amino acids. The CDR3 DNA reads TGCGCCAGCAGCTTGGGGGACAGGGACAACACTGAAGCTTTCTTT. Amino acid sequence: CASSLGDRDNTEAFF.

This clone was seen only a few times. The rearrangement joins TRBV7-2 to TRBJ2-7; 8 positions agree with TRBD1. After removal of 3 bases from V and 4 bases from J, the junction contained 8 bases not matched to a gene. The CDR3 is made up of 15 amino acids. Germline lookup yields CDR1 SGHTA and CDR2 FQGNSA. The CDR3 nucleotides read TGTGCCAGCAGCTTCGTCGGACAGGGAGGTTACGAGCAGTACTTC. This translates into CASSFVGQGGYEQYF.

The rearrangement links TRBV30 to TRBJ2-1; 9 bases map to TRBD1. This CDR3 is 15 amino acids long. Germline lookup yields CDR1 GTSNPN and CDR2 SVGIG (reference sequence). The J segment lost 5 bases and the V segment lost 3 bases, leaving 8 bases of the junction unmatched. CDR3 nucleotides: TGTGCCTGGAGCTTGACGGGGACAGGGAACAATGAGCAGTTCTTC. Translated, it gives CAWSLTGTGNNEQFF.